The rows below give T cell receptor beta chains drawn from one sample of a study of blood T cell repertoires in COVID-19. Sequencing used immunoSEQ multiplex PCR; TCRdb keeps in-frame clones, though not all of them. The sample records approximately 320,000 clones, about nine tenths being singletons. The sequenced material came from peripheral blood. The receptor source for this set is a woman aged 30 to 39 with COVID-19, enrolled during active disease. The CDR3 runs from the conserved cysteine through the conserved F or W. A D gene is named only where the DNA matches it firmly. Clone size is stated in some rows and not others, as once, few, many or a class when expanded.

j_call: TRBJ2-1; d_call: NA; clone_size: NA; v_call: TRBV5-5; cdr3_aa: CASSWGVGQGNEQFF; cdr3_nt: TGTGCCAGCAGCTGGGGGGTGGGCCAGGGAAATGAGCAGTTCTTC
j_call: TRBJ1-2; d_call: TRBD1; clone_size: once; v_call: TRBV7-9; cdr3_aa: CASTGGQGLLGYGYTF; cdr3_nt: TGTGCCAGCACGGGTGGACAGGGGCTCCTCGGGTATGGCTACACCTTC
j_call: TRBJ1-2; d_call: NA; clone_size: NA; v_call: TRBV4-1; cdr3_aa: CASSQEADFGYTF; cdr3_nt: TGCGCCAGCAGCCAAGAGGCGGATTTTGGCTACACCTTC
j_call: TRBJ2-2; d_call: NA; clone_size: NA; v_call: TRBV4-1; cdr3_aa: CASSQPRLGLTGELFF; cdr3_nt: TGCGCCAGCAGCCAACCCCGACTAGGTCTCACCGGGGAGCTGTTTTTT
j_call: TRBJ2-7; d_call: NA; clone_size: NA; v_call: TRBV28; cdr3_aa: CASSRGGEQGEQYF; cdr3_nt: TGTGCCAGCTCTAGGGGCGGTGAGCAAGGCGAGCAGTACTTC
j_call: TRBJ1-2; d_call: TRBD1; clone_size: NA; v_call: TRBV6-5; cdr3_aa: CASSLQGVWGYTF; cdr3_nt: TGTGCCAGCAGTCTACAGGGGGTGTGGGGCTACACCTTC
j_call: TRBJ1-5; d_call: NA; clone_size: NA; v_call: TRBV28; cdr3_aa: CASSLKGGPQHF; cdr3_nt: TGTGCCAGCAGTTTAAAAGGAGGTCCCCAGCATTTT
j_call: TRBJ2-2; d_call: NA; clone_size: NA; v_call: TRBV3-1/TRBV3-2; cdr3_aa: CASSRGPTRAGTGELFF; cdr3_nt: TGTGCCAGCAGCCGCGGGCCTACTCGGGCTGGCACCGGGGAGCTGTTTTTT
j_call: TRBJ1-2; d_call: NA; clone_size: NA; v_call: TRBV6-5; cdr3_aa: CASSLGALSSNYGYTF; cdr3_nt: TGTGCCAGCAGTTTGGGGGCCTTGTCCTCAAACTATGGCTACACCTTC
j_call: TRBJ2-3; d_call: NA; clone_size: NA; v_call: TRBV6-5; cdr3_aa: CASTQITGDTQYF; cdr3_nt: TGTGCCAGTACTCAAATAACGGGAGATACGCAGTATTTT
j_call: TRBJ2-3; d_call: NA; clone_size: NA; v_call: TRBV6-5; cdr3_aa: CASRRGGGRRDTQYF; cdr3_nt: TGTGCCAGCAGACGAGGGGGGGGCAGGAGGGATACGCAGTATTTT
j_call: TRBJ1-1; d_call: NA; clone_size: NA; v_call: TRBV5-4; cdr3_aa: CASRLDRNTEAFF; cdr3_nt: TGTGCCAGCAGGTTGGACAGGAACACTGAAGCTTTCTTT
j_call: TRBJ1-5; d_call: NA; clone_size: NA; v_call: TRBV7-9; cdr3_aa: CASSLSGLGQPQHF; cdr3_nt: TGTGCCAGCAGCTTATCAGGGTTGGGCCAGCCCCAGCATTTT
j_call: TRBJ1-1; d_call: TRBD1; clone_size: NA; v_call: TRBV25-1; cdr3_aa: CASSPGQGAEAFF; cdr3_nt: TGTGCCAGCAGTCCGGGACAGGGGGCTGAAGCTTTCTTT
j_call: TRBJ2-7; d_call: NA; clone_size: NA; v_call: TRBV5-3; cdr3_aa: CARTPPPCRYEQYF; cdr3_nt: TGTGCCAGAACCCCGCCCCCTTGTAGATACGAGCAGTACTTC
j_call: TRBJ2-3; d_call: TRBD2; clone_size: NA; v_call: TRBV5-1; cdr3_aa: CASSPGVSGGPSTDTQYF; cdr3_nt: TGCGCCAGCAGCCCGGGGGTTAGCGGGGGGCCGAGCACAGATACGCAGTATTTT
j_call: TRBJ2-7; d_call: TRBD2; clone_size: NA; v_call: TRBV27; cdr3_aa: CASSASGGDYEQYF; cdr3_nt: TGTGCCAGCAGTGCAAGCGGGGGGGACTACGAGCAGTACTTC
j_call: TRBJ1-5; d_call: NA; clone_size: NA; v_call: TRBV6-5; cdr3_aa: CAGKTGLHQPQHF; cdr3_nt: TGTGCCGGAAAAACAGGGCTCCATCAGCCCCAGCATTTT
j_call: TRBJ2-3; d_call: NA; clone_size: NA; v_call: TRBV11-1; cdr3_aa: CASSLALPDSTDTQYF; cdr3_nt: TGTGCCAGCAGCTTAGCGTTACCAGATAGCACAGATACGCAGTATTTT
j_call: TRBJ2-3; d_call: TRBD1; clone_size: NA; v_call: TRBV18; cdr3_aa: CASSSGQNTDTQYF; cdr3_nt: TGTGCCAGCTCCTCGGGACAGAACACAGATACGCAGTATTTT
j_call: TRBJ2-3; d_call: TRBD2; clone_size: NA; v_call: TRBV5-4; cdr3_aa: CASSLGLAGGTVTQYF; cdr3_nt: TGTGCCAGCAGCTTGGGGCTAGCGGGGGGTACCGTTACGCAGTATTTT
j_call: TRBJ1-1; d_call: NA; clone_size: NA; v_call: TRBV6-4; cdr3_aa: CALGHLNTEAFF; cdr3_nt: TGTGCCTTGGGACATCTGAACACTGAAGCTTTCTTT
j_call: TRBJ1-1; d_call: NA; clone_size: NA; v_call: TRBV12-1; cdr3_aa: CASSFRPGVMNTEAFF; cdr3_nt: TGTGCCAGCAGCTTTCGTCCCGGGGTTATGAACACTGAAGCTTTCTTT
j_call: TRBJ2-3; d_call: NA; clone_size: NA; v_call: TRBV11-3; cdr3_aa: CASSLGGLESTDTQYF; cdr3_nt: TGTGCCAGCAGCTTAGGGGGCTTAGAGAGCACAGATACGCAGTATTTT
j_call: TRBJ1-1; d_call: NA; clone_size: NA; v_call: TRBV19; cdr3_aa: CASSPEYSTEAFF; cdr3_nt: TGTGCCAGTAGTCCGGAGTATAGCACTGAAGCTTTCTTT
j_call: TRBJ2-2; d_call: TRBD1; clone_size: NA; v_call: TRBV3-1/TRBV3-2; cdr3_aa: CASPRTGEHFCTGELFF; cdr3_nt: TGTGCCAGCCCCAGGACAGGTGAACACTTTTGTACCGGGGAGCTGTTTTTT
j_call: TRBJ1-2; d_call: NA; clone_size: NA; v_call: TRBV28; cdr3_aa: CASSSTHSYGYTF; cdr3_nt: TGTGCCAGCAGTTCCACGCACAGCTATGGCTACACCTTC
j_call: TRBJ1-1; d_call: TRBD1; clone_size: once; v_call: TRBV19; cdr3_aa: CASSRQGGNTEAFF; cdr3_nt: TGTGCCAGTAGCCGACAGGGGGGGAACACTGAAGCTTTCTTT
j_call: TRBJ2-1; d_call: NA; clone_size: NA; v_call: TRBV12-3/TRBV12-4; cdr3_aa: CASSSEQGKQFF; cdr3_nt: TGTGCCAGCAGTTCCGAACAGGGTAAGCAGTTCTTC
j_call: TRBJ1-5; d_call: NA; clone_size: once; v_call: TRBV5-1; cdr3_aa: CASSSGTLNQPQHF; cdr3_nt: TGCGCCAGCAGCTCCGGGACTCTAAATCAGCCCCAGCATTTT
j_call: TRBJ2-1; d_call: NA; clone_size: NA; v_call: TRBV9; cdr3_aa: CASSVYLGDEQFF; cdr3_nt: TGTGCCAGCAGCGTATACTTGGGCGATGAGCAGTTCTTC
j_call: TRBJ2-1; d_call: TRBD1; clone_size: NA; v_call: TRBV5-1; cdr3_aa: CASSSGGPYNEQFF; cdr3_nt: TGCGCCAGCAGCTCAGGGGGCCCCTACAATGAGCAGTTCTTC
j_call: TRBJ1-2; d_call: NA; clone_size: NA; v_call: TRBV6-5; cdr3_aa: CASNPGANYGYTF; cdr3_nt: TGTGCCAGCAACCCAGGTGCTAACTATGGCTACACCTTC
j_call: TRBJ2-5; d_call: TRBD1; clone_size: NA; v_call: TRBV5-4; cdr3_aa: CASSSQGMEETQYF; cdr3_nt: TGTGCCAGCAGCTCACAGGGGATGGAAGAGACCCAGTACTTC
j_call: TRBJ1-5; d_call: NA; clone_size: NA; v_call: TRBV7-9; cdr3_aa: CASSLALTGKAGAQHF; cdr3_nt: TGTGCCAGCAGCTTAGCCTTGACAGGAAAAGCTGGGGCCCAGCATTTT
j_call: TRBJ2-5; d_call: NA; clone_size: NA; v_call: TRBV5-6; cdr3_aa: CASSFKVASQETQYF; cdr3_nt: TGTGCCAGCAGCTTTAAGGTAGCGAGTCAGGAGACCCAGTACTTC
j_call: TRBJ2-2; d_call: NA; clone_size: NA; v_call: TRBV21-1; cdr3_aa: CASSKGDEGGEPGELFF; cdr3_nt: TGTGCCAGCAGCAAAGGCGATGAAGGAGGGGAGCCCGGGGAGCTGTTTTTT
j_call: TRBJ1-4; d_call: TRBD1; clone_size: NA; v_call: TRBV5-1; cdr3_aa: CASSPQSQGNEKLFF; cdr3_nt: TGCGCCAGCAGCCCACAATCACAGGGGAATGAAAAACTGTTTTTT
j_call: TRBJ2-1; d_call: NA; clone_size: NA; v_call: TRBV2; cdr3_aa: CASSTGGEQFF; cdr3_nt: TGTGCCAGCAGTACCGGGGGTGAGCAGTTCTTC
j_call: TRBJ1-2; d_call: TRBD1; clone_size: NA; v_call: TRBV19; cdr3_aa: CASSRSPDRGTYGYTF; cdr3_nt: TGTGCCAGTAGTCGGTCCCCGGACAGGGGGACCTATGGCTACACCTTC
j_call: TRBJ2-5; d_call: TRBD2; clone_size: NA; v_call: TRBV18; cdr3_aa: CASSPTTGGQETQYF; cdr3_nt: TGTGCCAGCTCACCAACGACCGGGGGGCAAGAGACCCAGTACTTC
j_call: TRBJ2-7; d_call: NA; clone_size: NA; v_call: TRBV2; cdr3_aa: CASSAIGAYEQYF; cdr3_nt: TGTGCCAGCAGCGCGATAGGAGCCTACGAGCAGTACTTC
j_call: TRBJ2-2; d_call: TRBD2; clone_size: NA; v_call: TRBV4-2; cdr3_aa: CASSQSGGANGELFF; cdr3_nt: TGTGCCAGCAGCCAGAGCGGGGGGGCCAACGGGGAGCTGTTTTTT
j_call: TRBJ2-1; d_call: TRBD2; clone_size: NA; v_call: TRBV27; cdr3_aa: CASTSAGGPRSYNEQFF; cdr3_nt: TGTGCCAGTACTTCAGCGGGGGGGCCTAGATCCTACAATGAGCAGTTCTTC
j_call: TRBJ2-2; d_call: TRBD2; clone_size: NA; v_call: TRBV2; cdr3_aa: CASSREASGNTGELFF; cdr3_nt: TGTGCCAGCAGCCGGGAGGCTAGCGGGAACACCGGGGAGCTGTTTTTT
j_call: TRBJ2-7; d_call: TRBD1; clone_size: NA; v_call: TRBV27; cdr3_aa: CASSLVRGSEQYF; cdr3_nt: TGTGCCAGCAGTTTAGTCAGGGGGAGCGAGCAGTACTTC
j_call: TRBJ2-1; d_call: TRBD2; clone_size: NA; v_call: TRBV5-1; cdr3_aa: CASSLELAGGMTYNEQFF; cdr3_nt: TGCGCCAGCAGCTTGGAACTAGCGGGGGGGATGACCTACAATGAGCAGTTCTTC
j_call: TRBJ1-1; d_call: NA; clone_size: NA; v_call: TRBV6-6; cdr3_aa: CASSYSTGGVNTEAFF; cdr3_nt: TGTGCCAGCAGTTACTCGACCGGGGGTGTGAACACTGAAGCTTTCTTT
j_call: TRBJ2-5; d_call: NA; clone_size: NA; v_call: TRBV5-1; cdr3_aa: CASSLYANTEETQYF; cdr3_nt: TGCGCCAGCAGCTTGTACGCTAATACAGAAGAGACCCAGTACTTC
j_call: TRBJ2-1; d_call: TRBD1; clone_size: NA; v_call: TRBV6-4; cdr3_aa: CASSRLGSLQGEQFF; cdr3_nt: TGTGCCAGCAGTAGACTGGGGAGTTTACAGGGGGAGCAGTTCTTC
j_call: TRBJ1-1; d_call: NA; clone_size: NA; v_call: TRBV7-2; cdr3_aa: CASRQSAGDMTEAFF; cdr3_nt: TGTGCCAGCAGACAGTCCGCCGGGGATATGACTGAAGCTTTCTTT
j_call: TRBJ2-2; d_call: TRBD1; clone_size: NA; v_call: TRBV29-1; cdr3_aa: CSVNRGPGTGELFF; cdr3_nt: TGCAGCGTAAACAGGGGGCCGGGGACCGGGGAGCTGTTTTTT
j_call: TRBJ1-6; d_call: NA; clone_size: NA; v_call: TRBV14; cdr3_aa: CASSQVWAQGNSPLHF; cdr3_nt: TGTGCCAGCAGCCAAGTCTGGGCCCAGGGGAATTCACCCCTCCACTTT